This TCR beta chain was identified during a study of T cell clones after liver transplantation. Study at large: Samples came from ITN030ST, which attempted immunosuppression withdrawal within 2 years of liver transplantation. TCRbeta sequencing after a pre-transplant mixed lymphocyte reaction identified graft-donor-reactive clones, later tracked in post-transplant blood.

Points from the study as a whole: Small, mixed patient groups and varying post-transplant times limit these conclusions.

The germline CDR1 and CDR2 sequences are SEHNR and FQNEAQ (reference sequence). The CDR3 spans 15 residues. V lost 1 base and J 3 bases, leaving 9 bases between the germline ends. Sorting of unstimulated PBMCs yielded separate CD3+CD4+ and CD3+CD8+ fractions. A note on this clone: Its antigen is currently unknown.

The data were produced by immunoSEQ multiplex PCR, yet TCRdb's version contains in-frame clones alone and is incomplete. The data hold 50,000 to 60,000 clones, with about 73% observed a single time. Sample: CD4+ T cells from blood, taken at the roughly 15-month timepoint. The receptor was isolated from a human patient who received a liver transplant. Some T cells here may be from the graft donor. The rearrangement links TRBV7-9 to TRBJ2-2; unclear D gene. CDR3 sequence (DNA): TGTGCCAGCAGCTTAGGGGTTCTCGACACCGGGGAGCTGTTTTTT. Translating it yields CASSLGVLDTGELFF.